This TCR beta chain was sequenced during a study of response to subunit inactivated influenza vaccine. Study conclusions and caveats: Authors suggested few new T cells are recruited by each seasonal influenza vaccination.

MiXCR, run by TCRdb on the RT-PCR reads, gives a single entry per CDR3 protein. The table records around 480,000 distinct CDR3 sequences, approximately 11% of them present only once. Worth noting for this clonotype: Antigen: not known.

Specimen: PBMCs from blood, collected roughly 47 days after vaccination. The sequence was collected from a man over 45 who received an inactivated influenza vaccine.

This chain's CDR3 is CAISGNRSYNEQFF. CDR3 nucleotide sequence: TGTGCCATCAGTGGTAATAGGTCGTACAATGAGCAGTTCTTC. V gene TRBV10-3 combines with J gene TRBJ2-1; D unclear. The CDR3 is 14 residues long. V lost 4 bases and J 4 bases, leaving 11 bases between the germline ends. CDR1 and CDR2 (germline): ENHRY, SYGVKD.